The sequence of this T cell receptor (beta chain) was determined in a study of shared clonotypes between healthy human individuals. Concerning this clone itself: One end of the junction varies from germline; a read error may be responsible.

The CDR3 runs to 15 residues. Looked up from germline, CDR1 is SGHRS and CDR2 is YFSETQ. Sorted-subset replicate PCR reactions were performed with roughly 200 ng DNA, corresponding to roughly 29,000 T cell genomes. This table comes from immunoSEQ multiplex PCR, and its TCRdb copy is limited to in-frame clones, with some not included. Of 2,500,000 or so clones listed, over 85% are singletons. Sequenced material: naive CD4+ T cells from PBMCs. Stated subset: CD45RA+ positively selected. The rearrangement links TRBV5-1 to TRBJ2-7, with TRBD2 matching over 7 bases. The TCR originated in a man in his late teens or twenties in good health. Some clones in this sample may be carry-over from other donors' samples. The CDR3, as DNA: TGTGCCAGCAGCTTGGAAGGAAGCGGGATACCCGAGCAGTACTTC. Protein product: CASSLEGSGIPEQYF.